The rows below give T cell receptor beta chains drawn from one sample of a study of blood T cells in healthy people across ages. In TCRdb, the 5' RACE reads were re-called with MiXCR into one record per CDR3 protein. This table has approximately 770,000 distinct CDR3 sequences, 55% to 70% appearing once. Sequenced sample: blood. The receptors originated from a man aged 25-45 years in good health. Each CDR3 is given without its conserved first and last residue.

V	J	CDR3
TRBV6-2/TRBV6-3	TRBJ2-7	ASSSPSQALPNYEQY
TRBV29-1	TRBJ1-1	SVGNKLSNTEAF
TRBV7-2	TRBJ2-5	ASSSTAGGPRNEQY
TRBV24-1	TRBJ2-1	ATSDLYSETAGYQF
TRBV20-1	TRBJ2-1	SPLAGGNNEQF
TRBV20-1	TRBJ1-4	SARDEYGTGNEKLF
TRBV14	TRBJ1-2	ASSQEDRGQIGYGYT
TRBV9	TRBJ2-3	ASSMGSSADTQY
TRBV7-9	TRBJ1-2	ASSSHLGYT
TRBV3-1	TRBJ1-1	ASSLQDRPYGTEAF
TRBV11-2	TRBJ1-2	ASSHRGYYGYT
TRBV20-1	-	SASLLDRGSYEQY
TRBV4-2	TRBJ2-1	ASSQETSGRLQF
TRBV4-3	TRBJ1-2	ASSQDKGYGYT
TRBV12-3/TRBV12-4	TRBJ1-6	ASSPAQGFNSPLH
TRBV10-2	TRBJ2-1	ASMGGRGYFNEQF
TRBV6-6	TRBJ2-6	ASTQPGGSSGANVLT
TRBV6-1	TRBJ1-1	ASNHGNTEAF
TRBV28	TRBJ2-7	ASSFRDYSSYEQY
TRBV14	TRBJ2-1	ASSLGAGVLSRSYNEQF
TRBV7-9	TRBJ2-5	ASMTTGQETQY
TRBV6-2/TRBV6-3	TRBJ2-1	ASSSKSVDEQF
TRBV7-9	TRBJ1-2	ASSLVFYGYT
TRBV7-8	TRBJ2-3	ASSLELAGADTQY
TRBV29-1	TRBJ1-4	SVSPAGVNEKLF